The 32 T cell receptor beta chains reported below all come from one sample, sequenced in a study of blood T cell repertoires in COVID-19 (dated by TCRdb to 2020 to 2021). The protocol used for the library was the immunoSEQ multiplex PCR assay. TCRdb re-hosts the immuneACCESS table, in-frame sequences only. Its copies lack some clones; in the studies checked, an unresolved V gene accounts for under half of them, and the cause for the rest is not known. The sample yields a few hundred thousand clones; roughly nine tenths were counted once. Together, the top ten hold 1.9% of the sample. The sequenced sample was peripheral blood. These receptor sequences come from a man in his forties with active or convalescent COVID-19.

The J gene is TRBJ2-1, the V gene TRBV30; 9 bases match TRBD2. Germline values: CDR1 GTSNPN, CDR2 SVGIG (reference sequence). The CDR3 runs 15 residues. The trim removed 0 bases at V and 4 bases at J, leaving 4 bases unmatched. In DNA, the CDR3 is TGTGCCTGGAGTGTAGATCTAGCGGGGTACAATGAGCAGTTCTTC. Its protein is CAWSVDLAGYNEQFF.

The DNA of the CDR3 is TGTGCCAGCAGCACGGGACAGATTTACAATGAGCAGTTCTTC. Protein sequence: CASSTGQIYNEQFF. This sequence joins TRBV9 and TRBJ2-1; TRBD1 matches 7 bases. V was clipped by 4 bases and J by 4 bases; unmatched bases: 5. The CDR3 is 14 amino acids. The germline V gene encodes CDR1 SGDLS and CDR2 YYNGEE.

This clone was found once. The chain has TRBV9 and TRBJ2-7; 10 bases are shared with TRBD2. Germline loops: CDR1 SGDLS, CDR2 YYNGEE. With 9 bases clipped from V and 0 bases from J, the junction kept 12 bases outside the gene matches. This CDR3 has 16 residues. The CDR3: CATPRRLAGLSYEQYF. The CDR3 nucleotides are TGTGCCACCCCAAGGAGACTAGCGGGCCTCTCCTACGAGCAGTACTTC.

The chain links TRBV3-1 (or the pseudogene TRBV3-2) to TRBJ1-2; tentative D call: TRBD1 (6 bases). Trimming left V 8 bases short and J 8 bases short, with 21 bases between. The CDR3 covers 14 residues. Germline V CDR1 and CDR2: LGHDT, YNNKEL (reference sequence). The CDR3 is CASRGTGAAGGYTF. CDR3 bases: TGTGCCAGCCGGGGTACGGGGGCAGCGGGAGGCTACACCTTC.

The chain has TRBV27 and TRBJ2-1, with D tentatively TRBD2 (5 bases). The CDR3 is made up of 15 amino acids. Germline lookup yields CDR1 MNHEY and CDR2 SMNVEV (reference sequence). Trimming pared 4 bases from V and 3 bases from J, leaving 13 bases between. The CDR3 protein is CASSSLARDYNEQFF. In DNA form, the CDR3 reads TGTGCCAGCAGTTCCCTAGCACGGGACTACAATGAGCAGTTCTTC.

The chain links TRBV2 to TRBJ1-2; weak D call: TRBD1 (6 bases). The ends were cut back, 6 bases at V and 2 bases at J, with 13 bases in the middle. CDR3 length equals 14 residues. The germline CDR1 and CDR2 sequences are SNHLY and FYNNEI. CDR3 sequence: CASSTGTLNYGYTF. CDR3 coding DNA: TGTGCCAGCAGCACGGGGACACTCAACTATGGCTACACCTTC.

This clone was seen a few times. This chain links TRBV3-1 (or the pseudogene TRBV3-2) with TRBJ1-2; 10 bases are shared with TRBD1. The CDR3 covers 15 residues. V lost 4 bases to trimming and J lost 1 base; unmatched junction nucleotides: 3. Germline CDR1 and CDR2: LGHDT and YNNKEL (reference sequence). The CDR3 DNA is TGTGCCAGCAGCCCGGGGGACAGGGGTAACTATGGCTACACCTTC. Its translation is CASSPGDRGNYGYTF.

The chain has TRBV24-1 and TRBJ1-4, with TRBD1 as a possible D gene (6 bases). The V and J ends lost 5 bases and 8 bases respectively, with 11 bases between them. The CDR3 length is 13 residues. CDR1 and CDR2 (germline): KGHDR, SFDVKD. The CDR3, as DNA: TGTGCCACCAGTGCCCCAGGGGACGAAAAACTGTTTTTT. Translating gives CATSAPGDEKLFF.

The chain joins TRBV7-9 to TRBJ2-5; D is uncertain. The CDR3 length is 12 residues. Trimming took 4 bases from V and 1 from J, leaving 4 bases between them. CDR1 and CDR2 (germline): SEHNR, FQNEAQ (reference sequence). CDR3 coding DNA: TGTGCCAGCAGCTCCCTCCAAGAGACCCAGTACTTC. Its translation: CASSSLQETQYF. Full variable domain (remainder filled in from reference TRBV7-9 and TRBJ2-5): DTGVSQNPRHKITKRGQNVTFRCDPISEHNRLYWYRQTLGQGPEFLTYFQNEAQLEKSRLLSDRFSAERPKGSFSTLEIQRTEQGDSAMYLCASSSLQETQYFGPGTRLLVL.

The rearrangement joins TRBV7-9 to TRBJ1-6; D remains ambiguous. This CDR3 is 13 amino acids long. Looked up from germline, CDR1 is SEHNR and CDR2 is FQNEAQ (reference sequence). As DNA, the CDR3 is TGTGCGATCGGACTGGGCCTGAATTCACCCCTCCACTTT. Amino acids: CAIGLGLNSPLHF. Full variable domain (rest looked up from reference TRBV7-9 and TRBJ1-6): DTGVSQNPRHKITKRGQNVTFRCDPISEHNRLYWYRQTLGQGPEFLTYFQNEAQLEKSRLLSDRFSAERPKGSFSTLEIQRTEQGDSAMYLCAIGLGLNSPLHFGNGTRLTVT.

The chain joins TRBV21-1 to TRBJ1-2. TRBV21-1 constitutes a pseudogene. The CDR3 is 13 residues long. CDR3 residues: CASSPNPRWGYTF. The CDR3 bases are TGTGCCAGCAGCCCCAACCCGAGGTGGGGCTACACCTTC.

The rearrangement uses TRBV11-2 and TRBJ1-1, with 7 bases aligning to TRBD1. The length of the CDR3 is 18 residues. V lost 3 bases, J lost 2 bases, and 15 bases stayed unmatched. Germline loops: CDR1 SGHAT, CDR2 FQNNGV. The CDR3 reads CASSLVFNRQGLNTEAFF. In DNA, the CDR3 is TGTGCCAGCAGCTTGGTATTTAACCGACAGGGCCTAAACACTGAAGCTTTCTTT.

The chain is built from TRBV28 and TRBJ2-7, with D possibly TRBD1 on 5 matching bases. Trimming took off 6 bases at V and 2 bases at J, with 14 bases between the two ends. CDR3 size: 14 residues. Germline CDR1 and CDR2: MDHEN and SYDVKM. Here the CDR3 DNA reads TGTGCCAGCAGCCCTCCCAGGGTCACCTACGAGCAGTACTTC. Encoded protein: CASSPPRVTYEQYF.

The CDR3 loop reads CASSPSISGNTIYF. The CDR3 DNA reads as TGTGCCAGCAGCCCCAGTATCTCTGGAAACACCATATATTTT. This chain links TRBV5-6 with TRBJ1-3; D is ambiguous. The germline gives CDR1 SGHDT, CDR2 YYEEEE. With 4 bases removed from V and 0 bases from J, the gap between germline ends came to 8 bases. The CDR3 consists of 14 residues.

The chain is built from TRBV5-4 and TRBJ1-1, with 11 bases identical to TRBD1. The CDR3 sequence is 16 residues long. Germline V gives CDR1 SGHNT, CDR2 YYREEE (reference sequence). The J segment lost 5 bases and the V segment lost 3 bases, leaving 9 bases of the junction unmatched. CDR3 in amino acids: CASSSRDRGSNTEAFF. Written as DNA, the CDR3 is TGTGCCAGCAGCTCCCGGGACAGGGGGTCGAATACTGAAGCTTTCTTT.

The genes are TRBV5-4 and TRBJ2-4; 8 bases align to TRBD2. Germline CDR1 reads SGHNT; CDR2 reads YYREEE (reference sequence). V shed 4 bases and J 1 base; nucleotides not matched to a gene: 10. This CDR3 is built from 17 residues. CDR3 protein: CASSPEAGGRAKNIQYF. CDR3 DNA: TGTGCCAGCAGCCCCGAGGCGGGGGGCCGCGCCAAAAACATTCAGTACTTC.

The CDR3 region is CASSVLSNEKLFF. The CDR3, as DNA: TGTGCCAGCAGCGTGTTATCTAATGAAAAACTGTTTTTT. This chain connects TRBV5-5 to TRBJ1-4; no reliable D call. The V gene lost 4 bases and the J gene lost 3 bases, with 7 bases spanning the gap. The CDR3 sequence is 13 residues long. Germline assignment: CDR1 SGHKS and CDR2 YYEKEE (reference sequence).

The V call is TRBV6-5, the J call TRBJ1-6; D not resolved. Trimming took 8 bases from V and 9 from J, leaving 11 bases between them. Germline V gene sequence: CDR1 MNHEY, CDR2 SVGAGI. The CDR3 length is 12 residues. Here the CDR3 reads CASGEYGSPLHF. The DNA for the CDR3 is TGTGCCAGCGGGGAGTATGGTTCACCCCTCCACTTT.

The chain combines TRBV27 with TRBJ1-4; D gene ambiguous. The CDR3 is 16 amino acids. V lost 0 bases, J lost 0 bases, and 8 bases lay in between. Germline CDR1 MNHEY, CDR2 SMNVEV (reference sequence). The CDR3 here is CASSLSPLPTNEKLFF. CDR3 in DNA: TGTGCCAGCAGTTTATCCCCCCTTCCAACTAATGAAAAACTGTTTTTT.

The J gene is TRBJ1-1, the V gene TRBV2, with 8 bases matching TRBD1. Germline trimming cut 5 bases from V and 0 bases from J; bases unmatched to any gene: 5. This CDR3 spans 15 amino acids. The germline V gene has CDR1 SNHLY and CDR2 FYNNEI. The CDR3 coding sequence is TGTGCCAGCAGTTCAAACAGGGGGATGAACACTGAAGCTTTCTTT. The encoded protein is CASSSNRGMNTEAFF. The full variable domain, its missing parts supplied by reference TRBV2 and TRBJ1-1, is EPEVTQTPSHQVTQMGQEVILRCVPISNHLYFYWYRQILGQKVEFLVSFYNNEISEKSEIFDDQFSVERPDGSNFTLKIRSTKLEDSAMYFCASSSNRGMNTEAFFGQGTRLTVV.

The rearrangement links TRBV19 to TRBJ1-1, with D possibly matching TRBD1 (5 bases). CDR1 and CDR2 from the germline V gene are LNHDA and SQIVND (reference sequence). The V end was cut by 2 bases, the J end by 0 bases, with 16 bases between. This CDR3 is built from 17 residues. The CDR3: CASSIRHGRVMNTEAFF. As DNA, the CDR3 is TGTGCCAGTAGTATAAGGCACGGCAGGGTTATGAACACTGAAGCTTTCTTT.

The V and J genes are TRBV5-6 and TRBJ1-6, with D perhaps matching TRBD1 (6 bases). V shed 7 bases and J shed 0 bases, with 14 bases lying between them. Germline-derived CDR1 and CDR2 are SGHDT and YYEEEE. The CDR3 is made up of 16 amino acids. The CDR3 sequence: CASGYGGSSYNSPLHF. The CDR3 DNA reads as TGTGCCAGCGGCTATGGGGGCAGCTCCTATAATTCACCCCTCCACTTT.

The CDR3 loop is CASSLEGGGTEAFF. CDR3 sequence (DNA): TGTGCCAGCAGCTTAGAAGGGGGAGGGACTGAAGCTTTCTTT. This chain joins TRBV11-2 and TRBJ1-1, with D perhaps TRBD1 (6 bases). V was cut by 0 bases and J by 5 bases, with 10 bases left in between. The CDR3 has 14 residues. In germline, CDR1 is SGHAT, CDR2 FQNNGV.

The chain couples TRBV19 to TRBJ1-2, with a tentative D call TRBD1 (6 bases). Germline values: CDR1 LNHDA, CDR2 SQIVND (reference sequence). The CDR3 extends over 16 amino acids. V was trimmed by 3 bases and J by 5 bases, leaving 19 bases between them. CDR3: CASSIRESQGVYGYTF. DNA for the CDR3: TGTGCCAGTAGTATCAGAGAATCACAGGGCGTATATGGCTACACCTTC.

V gene TRBV19 combines with J gene TRBJ2-1, with 9 nucleotides matching TRBD1. In germline, CDR1 is LNHDA, CDR2 SQIVND (reference sequence). Trimming at V came to 5 bases and at J to 4 bases, leaving 6 bases not matched to a gene. The CDR3 loop spans 15 amino acids. DNA for the CDR3: TGTGCCAGTAGTCCTACAGGGGGCGCTTACAATGAGCAGTTCTTC. Its translation: CASSPTGGAYNEQFF.

This rearrangement joins TRBV5-6 to TRBJ2-7; D is undetermined. The CDR3 length is 14 residues. The V gene lost 3 bases and the J gene lost 2 bases, with 12 bases spanning the gap. Germline V gene sequence: CDR1 SGHDT, CDR2 YYEEEE. CDR3 sequence: CASSYSPKPYEQYF. Here the CDR3 DNA reads TGTGCCAGCAGCTACTCCCCTAAACCCTACGAGCAGTACTTC. Full variable domain (outside the CDR3, taken from reference TRBV5-6 and TRBJ2-7): DAGVTQSPTHLIKTRGQQVTLRCSPKSGHDTVSWYQQALGQGPQFIFQYYEEEERQRGNFPDRFSGHQFPNYSSELNVNALLLGDSALYLCASSYSPKPYEQYFGPGTRLTVT.

V usage is TRBV28 and J usage is TRBJ1-2, with 8 bases fitting TRBD1. Looked up from germline, CDR1 is MDHEN and CDR2 is SYDVKM. The ends lost 6 bases at V and 6 bases at J; junction bases unmatched: 12. The CDR3 sequence is 15 residues long. This CDR3 is CASSRPITGGDGYTF. The CDR3 DNA reads TGTGCCAGCAGCCGACCTATAACAGGGGGTGATGGCTACACCTTC.

This clone appeared a few times. The chain combines TRBV5-8 with TRBJ1-5; D gene unclear. Germline lookup yields CDR1 SGHTS and CDR2 YDEGEE. Trimming removed 3 bases from V and 5 bases from J, with 15 bases in between. The CDR3 extends over 15 amino acids. This chain's CDR3 is CASSSVLRGDQPQHF. The CDR3 DNA follows: TGTGCCAGCAGCTCGGTCCTGCGAGGCGATCAGCCCCAGCATTTT.

J is TRBJ2-1 and V is TRBV7-2, with 11 bases identical to TRBD2. V trimming: 4 bases; J trimming: 9 bases; junction bases outside the gene matches: 11. This CDR3 is built from 16 residues. CDR1 is SGHTA and CDR2 is FQGNSA in the germline V gene. CDR3 amino acids: CASSSIIAGGKGEQFF. The CDR3 DNA sequence: TGTGCCAGCAGCTCAATCATAGCGGGGGGGAAAGGTGAGCAGTTCTTC.

The chain employs TRBV3-1 (or the pseudogene TRBV3-2) and TRBJ2-7, with 8 bases aligning to TRBD2. CDR3 length equals 15 residues. The germline V gene encodes CDR1 LGHDT and CDR2 YNNKEL (reference sequence). V dropped 3 bases and J dropped 3; count of bases not matched to a gene: 7. Written as DNA, the CDR3 is TGTGCCAGCAGCCAGAGCTCCGGGACTAGCTACGAGCAGTACTTC. Its translation: CASSQSSGTSYEQYF.

The chain is built from TRBV11-3 and TRBJ2-7, with D unresolved. Trimming shortened V by 1 base and J by 0 bases, and 7 bases separated the two germline ends. Germline-derived CDR1 and CDR2 are SGHNT and YENEEA. The CDR3 loop spans 14 amino acids. Here the CDR3 reads CASSLGHSSYEQYF. The CDR3, as DNA: TGTGCCAGCAGCTTAGGGCACAGCTCCTACGAGCAGTACTTC.

The V and J genes are TRBV19 and TRBJ2-7; TRBD1 might be the D (5 bases). The V end lost 3 bases, the J end lost 6 bases, and 9 bases lay between the germline ends. The CDR3 has 12 residues. Looked up from germline, CDR1 is LNHDA and CDR2 is SQIVND (reference sequence). In DNA, the CDR3 is TGTGCCAGTAGTATGAGTAGGGGCGAGCAGTACTTC. This sequence encodes CASSMSRGEQYF.